The clone carrying this T cell receptor beta chain was seen only a few times. As originally analysed: Amplification of reference gene primers was used by the study to estimate nucleated cell counts. The method was immunoSEQ multiplex PCR; TCRdb's version includes in-frame clones alone and lacks a portion of them. Clonal size and the V and J genes are those of that table, whereas D and trimming came from the DNA. The repertoire includes under 150,000 clones, roughly 84% of them detected once, and around 3.9% sits in the top ten. The sample originates from a study of blood T cell repertoires in COVID-19. Study-level background: Samples came from the United States, Italy and Spain, spanning acute and convalescent COVID-19.

Individuals drawn from about two dozen US areas were about 18 to 100 years old. Cohort assignment relied on participant-reported clinical history. The source material was PBMCs or T cells enriched from blood (not recorded which). The clonotype was recovered from a man between 45 and 60 years old in a cohort exposed to, infected with or recovered from COVID-19 (not recorded which).

CDR3 loop: CASRRDSSWDTEAFF. The CDR3 DNA reads TGTGCCAGCAGGCGGGACAGCAGTTGGGATACTGAAGCTTTCTTT. The chain links TRBV11-2 to TRBJ1-1; 7 bases match TRBD1. Germline trimming cut 6 bases from V and 5 bases from J; bases unmatched to any gene: 12. The CDR3 has 15 residues. The germline V gene has CDR1 SGHAT and CDR2 FQNNGV.